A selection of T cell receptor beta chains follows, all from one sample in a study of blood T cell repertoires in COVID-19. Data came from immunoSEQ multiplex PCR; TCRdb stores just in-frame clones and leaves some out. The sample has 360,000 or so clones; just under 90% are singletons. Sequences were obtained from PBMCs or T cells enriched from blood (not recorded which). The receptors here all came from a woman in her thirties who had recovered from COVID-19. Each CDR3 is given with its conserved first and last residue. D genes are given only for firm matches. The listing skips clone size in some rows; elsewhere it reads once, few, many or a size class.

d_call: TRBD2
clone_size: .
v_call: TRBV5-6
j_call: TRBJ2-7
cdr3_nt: TGTGCCAGCAGCTTGTTGGGACTAGCGGGGAACGAGCAGTACTTC
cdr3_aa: CASSLLGLAGNEQYF

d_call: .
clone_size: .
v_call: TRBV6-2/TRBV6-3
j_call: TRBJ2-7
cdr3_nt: TGTGCCAGCAGTCAACACGGACACCTCTACGAGCAGTACTTC
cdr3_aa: CASSQHGHLYEQYF

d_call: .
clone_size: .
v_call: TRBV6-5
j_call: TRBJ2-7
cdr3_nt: TGTGCCAGCCAAGAGGCAGGGGACTACGAGCAGTACTTC
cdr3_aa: CASQEAGDYEQYF

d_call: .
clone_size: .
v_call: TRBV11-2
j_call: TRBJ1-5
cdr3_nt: TGTGCCAGCAGCCAACGGAATCAGCCCCAGCATTTT
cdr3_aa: CASSQRNQPQHF

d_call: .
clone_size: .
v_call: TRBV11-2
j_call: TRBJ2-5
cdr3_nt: TGTGCCAGCAGCTTTAGCACCGATCCGGAAGAGACCCAGTACTTC
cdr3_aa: CASSFSTDPEETQYF

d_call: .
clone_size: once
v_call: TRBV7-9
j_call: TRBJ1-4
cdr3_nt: TGTGCCAGCAGCTGGGCAGTCGGTGGTGAAAAACTGTTTTTT
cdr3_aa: CASSWAVGGEKLFF

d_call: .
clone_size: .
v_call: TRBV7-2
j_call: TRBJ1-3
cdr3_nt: TGTGCCAGCAGCTTTGTGTCGGGGGATTCTAACACCATATATTTT
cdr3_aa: CASSFVSGDSNTIYF

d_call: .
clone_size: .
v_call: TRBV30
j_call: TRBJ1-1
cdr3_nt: TGTGCCTGGAGTGTTCAGGGAATGAACACTGAAGCTTTCTTT
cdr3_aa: CAWSVQGMNTEAFF

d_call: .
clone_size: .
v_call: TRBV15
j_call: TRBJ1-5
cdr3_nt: TGTGCCACCGGGCAGGCGAACAATCAGCCCCAGCATTTT
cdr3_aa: CATGQANNQPQHF

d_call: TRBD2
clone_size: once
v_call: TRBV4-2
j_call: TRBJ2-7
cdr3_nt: TGTGCCAGCAGCCAAGAGGGACTAGCGGTCGAGCAGTACTTC
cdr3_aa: CASSQEGLAVEQYF

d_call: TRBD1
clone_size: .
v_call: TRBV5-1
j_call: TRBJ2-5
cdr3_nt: TGCGCCAGCAGCCCAGATACAGGGGAAGAGACCCAGTACTTC
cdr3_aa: CASSPDTGEETQYF

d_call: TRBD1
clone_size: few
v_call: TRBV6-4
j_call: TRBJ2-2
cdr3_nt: TGTGCCAGCAGTGTACAGGGGGGCAGCACCGGGGAGCTGTTTTTT
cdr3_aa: CASSVQGGSTGELFF

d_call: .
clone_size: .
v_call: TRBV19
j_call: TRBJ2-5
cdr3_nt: TGTGCCAGTAGCGATTTGGGAGAAGAGACCCAGTACTTC
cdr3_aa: CASSDLGEETQYF

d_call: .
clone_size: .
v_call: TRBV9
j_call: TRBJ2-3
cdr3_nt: TGTGCCAGCAGCGGCAGACAAGTTACAGATACGCAGTATTTT
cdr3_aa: CASSGRQVTDTQYF

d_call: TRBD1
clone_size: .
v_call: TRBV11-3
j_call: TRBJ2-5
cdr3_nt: TGTGCCAGCAGCTCGCGTAGGGACAGGCAAGAGACCCAGTACTTC
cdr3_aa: CASSSRRDRQETQYF

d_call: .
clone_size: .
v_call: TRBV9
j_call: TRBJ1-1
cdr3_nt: TGTGCCAGCACCTTGGGCCAGGGGAACACTGAAGCTTTCTTT
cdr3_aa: CASTLGQGNTEAFF

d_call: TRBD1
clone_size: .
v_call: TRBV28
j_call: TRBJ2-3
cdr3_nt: TGTGCCAGCAGTCCCGACAGGGGAACAGATACGCAGTATTTT
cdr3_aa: CASSPDRGTDTQYF

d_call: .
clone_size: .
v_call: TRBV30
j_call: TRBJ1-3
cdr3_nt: TGTGCCTGGAGTACCCAGGGATATTCCGGAAACACCATATATTTT
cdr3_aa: CAWSTQGYSGNTIYF

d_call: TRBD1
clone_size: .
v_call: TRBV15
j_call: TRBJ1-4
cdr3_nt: TGTGCCACCAGCAGAATGACAGGGATAGATGAAAAACTGTTTTTT
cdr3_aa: CATSRMTGIDEKLFF

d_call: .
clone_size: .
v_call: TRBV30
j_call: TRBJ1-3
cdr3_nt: TGTGCCTGGAGTGTAAGAGGTGGCATATCTGGAAACACCATATATTTT
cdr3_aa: CAWSVRGGISGNTIYF

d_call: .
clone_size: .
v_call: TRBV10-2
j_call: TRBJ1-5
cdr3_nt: TGCGCCAGCAGGAGCGGCAGTCAGCCCCAGCATTTT
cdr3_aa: CASRSGSQPQHF

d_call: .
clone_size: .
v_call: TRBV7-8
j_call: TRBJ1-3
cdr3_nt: TGTGCCAGCAGCTTAAACCGGGGAAACACCATATATTTT
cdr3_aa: CASSLNRGNTIYF

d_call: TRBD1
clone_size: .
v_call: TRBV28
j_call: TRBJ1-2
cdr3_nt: TGTGCCAGCAGTTCATCCGGGGACAGCTCCCCGGCAGGCTACACCTTC
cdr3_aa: CASSSSGDSSPAGYTF

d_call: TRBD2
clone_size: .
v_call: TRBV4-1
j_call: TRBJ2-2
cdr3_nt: TGCGCCAGCAGCCAACTCGGACTAGCTGGGACCGGGGAGCTGTTTTTT
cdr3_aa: CASSQLGLAGTGELFF

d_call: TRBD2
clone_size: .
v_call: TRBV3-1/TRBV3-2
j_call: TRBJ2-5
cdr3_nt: TGTGCCAGCAGCCAGTTCAAAAGGGCGGGTAGCGGGGGGAATGGAAAGACCCAGTACTTC
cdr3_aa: CASSQFKRAGSGGNGKTQYF

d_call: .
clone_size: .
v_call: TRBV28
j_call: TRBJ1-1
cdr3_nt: TGTGCCAGCAGCCTACAACAGCTGAACACTGAAGCTTTCTTT
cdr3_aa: CASSLQQLNTEAFF

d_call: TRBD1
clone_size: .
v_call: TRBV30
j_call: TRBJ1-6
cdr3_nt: TGTGCCTGGGCGGGACAGGGAAATTCACCCCTCCACTTT
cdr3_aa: CAWAGQGNSPLHF